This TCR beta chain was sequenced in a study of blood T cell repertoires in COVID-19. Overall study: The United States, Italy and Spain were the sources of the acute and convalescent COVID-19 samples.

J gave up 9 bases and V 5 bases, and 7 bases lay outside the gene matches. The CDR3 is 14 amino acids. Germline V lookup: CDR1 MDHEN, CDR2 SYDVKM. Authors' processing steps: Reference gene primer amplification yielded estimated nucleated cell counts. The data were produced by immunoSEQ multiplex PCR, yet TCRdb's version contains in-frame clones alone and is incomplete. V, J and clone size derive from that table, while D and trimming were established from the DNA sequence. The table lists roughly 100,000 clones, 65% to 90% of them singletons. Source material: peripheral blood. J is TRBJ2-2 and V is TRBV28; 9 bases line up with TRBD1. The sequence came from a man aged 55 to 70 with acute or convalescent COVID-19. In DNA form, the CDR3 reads TGTGCCAGCAGTCTGGGACAGGGTCGGAGGGAGCTGTTTTTT. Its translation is CASSLGQGRRELFF.